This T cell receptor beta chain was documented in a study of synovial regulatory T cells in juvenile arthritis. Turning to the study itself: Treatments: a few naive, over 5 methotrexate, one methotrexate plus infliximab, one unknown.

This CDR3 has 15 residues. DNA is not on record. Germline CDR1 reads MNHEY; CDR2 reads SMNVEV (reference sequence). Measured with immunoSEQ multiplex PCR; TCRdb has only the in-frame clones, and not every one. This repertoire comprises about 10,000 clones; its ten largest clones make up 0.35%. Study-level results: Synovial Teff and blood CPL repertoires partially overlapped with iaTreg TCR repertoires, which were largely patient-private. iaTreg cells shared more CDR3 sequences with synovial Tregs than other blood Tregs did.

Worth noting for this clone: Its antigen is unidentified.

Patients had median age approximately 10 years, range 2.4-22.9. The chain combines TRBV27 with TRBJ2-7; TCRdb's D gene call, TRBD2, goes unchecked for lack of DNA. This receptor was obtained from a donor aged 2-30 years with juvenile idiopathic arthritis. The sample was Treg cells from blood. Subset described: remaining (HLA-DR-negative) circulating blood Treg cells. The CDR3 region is CASRLRLAELYEQYF.